A single sample is the source of the 28 T cell receptor beta chains below, sequenced in a study of cytomegalovirus exposure and HLA in healthy donors. The PCR contained 60 Vbeta and 13 Jbeta primers. Assay: immunoSEQ multiplex PCR; the TCRdb copy retains only in-frame clones and omits some. The table includes 85,000 to 95,000 clones, roughly 8.2% detected once. The sample consisted of PBMCs. Every receptor here comes from a man aged 50-60 years in good health and CMV-seronegative.

This clone has just a few counts. The CDR3 sequence is CASEGRGGANVLTF. The CDR3 bases are TGTGCCAGCGAGGGGAGGGGGGGGGCCAACGTCCTGACTTTC. The chain employs TRBV19 and TRBJ2-6, with D maybe TRBD2 (7 bases). This CDR3 is 14 amino acids long. CDR1 LNHDA and CDR2 SQIVND come from the germline V gene (reference sequence). The germline V and J ends were trimmed by 9 bases and 4 bases, with 13 bases remaining between them.

The chain joins TRBV5-6 to TRBJ1-5; 8 bases are a match to TRBD1. Trimming at V came to 1 base and at J to 3 bases, leaving 9 bases not matched to a gene. Germline V gives CDR1 SGHDT, CDR2 YYEEEE. The CDR3 covers 17 residues. CDR3 sequence: CASSLFNGQGINQPQHF. CDR3 DNA sequence: TGTGCCAGCAGCTTGTTTAATGGACAGGGAATCAATCAGCCCCAGCATTTT.

The chain combines TRBV6-5 with TRBJ2-1; 8 bases line up with TRBD2. Germline V gene data show CDR1 as MNHEY and CDR2 as SVGAGI. CDR3 size: 12 residues. V dropped 4 bases and J dropped 9; count of bases not matched to a gene: 2. The CDR3 nucleotides are TGTGCCAGCAGTTCCAGCGGGGGTGAGCAGTTCTTC. It encodes CASSSSGGEQFF.

The chain links TRBV7-2 to TRBJ2-5, with TRBD2 matching over 12 bases. CDR1 is SGHTA, CDR2 FQGNSA, per germline. Unmatched junction bases numbered 6, after V lost 6 bases and J lost 4 bases. The CDR3 is 15 amino acids. CDR3 loop: CASRRTSGALETQYF. CDR3 in DNA: TGTGCCAGCAGAAGGACTAGCGGGGCCCTAGAGACCCAGTACTTC.

This clone was seen at least ten times. V is TRBV2 and J is TRBJ1-1, with D maybe TRBD1 (5 bases). Germline V lookup: CDR1 SNHLY, CDR2 FYNNEI. CDR3 length: 14 residues. Trimming removed 7 bases at V and 0 bases at J, with 12 bases between. CDR3 coding DNA: TGTGCCAGCACTTACCGACAGATGAACACTGAAGCTTTCTTT. This codes for CASTYRQMNTEAFF.

The chain carries TRBV5-1 and TRBJ2-1; 8 bases map to TRBD2. The V gene end was trimmed by 0 bases and the J gene end by 9 bases; junction bases not matched to a gene: 11. The CDR3 totals 16 residues. The germline CDR1 and CDR2 sequences are SGHRS and YFSETQ. CDR3 region: CASSLEGPGGPIEQFF. The CDR3 DNA reads TGCGCCAGCAGCTTGGAGGGGCCGGGGGGGCCTATTGAGCAGTTCTTC. Full variable domain (missing parts from reference TRBV5-1 and TRBJ2-1): KAGVTQTPRYLIKTRGQQVTLSCSPISGHRSVSWYQQTPGQGLQFLFEYFSETQRNKGNFPGRFSGRQFSNSRSEMNVSTLELGDSALYLCASSLEGPGGPIEQFFGPGTRLTVL.

This clone has at least ten counts. V and J are TRBV6-1 and TRBJ1-2; D is unresolved. Looked up from germline, CDR1 is MNHNS and CDR2 is SASEGT. CDR3 length equals 15 residues. V dropped 5 bases and J dropped 4 bases, with 17 bases sitting between them. CDR3 coding DNA: TGTGCCAGCAGTAATCTGGGAGGAGGCGGCTATGGCTACACCTTC. It codes for CASSNLGGGGYGYTF.

V usage is TRBV29-1 and J usage is TRBJ2-3; 10 bases map to TRBD2. V was pared by 0 bases and J by 2 bases, with 8 bases of the junction left unmatched. The CDR3 runs 17 residues. Germline assignment: CDR1 SQVTM and CDR2 ANQGSEA. In nucleotides, the CDR3 is TGCAGCGTTGAAGATTTCACTAGCGGGGACCCCACAGATACGCAGTATTTT. This codes for CSVEDFTSGDPTDTQYF.

The V gene is TRBV5-1, the J gene TRBJ1-2, with a tentative D call TRBD1 (5 bases). Between the trimmed V and J ends, which lost 4 bases and 8 bases, there was a span of 12 bases. The CDR3 contains 12 residues. The V gene's germline CDR1 is SGHRS and CDR2 YFSETQ. The CDR3 nucleotides are TGCGCCAGCAGCCGGGGGGGGGTCGGCTACACCTTC. Amino acids: CASSRGGVGYTF. The complete variable domain, with remaining parts taken from reference TRBV5-1 and TRBJ1-2, reads KAGVTQTPRYLIKTRGQQVTLSCSPISGHRSVSWYQQTPGQGLQFLFEYFSETQRNKGNFPGRFSGRQFSNSRSEMNVSTLELGDSALYLCASSRGGVGYTFGSGTRLTVV.

This clone was recorded a few times. The CDR3 DNA sequence: TGTGCCAGTAGTACAAACAGGGGGCAGGCTTTCTTT. It encodes CASSTNRGQAFF. V is TRBV19 and J is TRBJ1-1; 9 bases match TRBD1. Germline CDR1 and CDR2: LNHDA and SQIVND (reference sequence). CDR3 length: 12 amino acids. Trimming took 4 bases from V and 11 from J; bases not matched to a gene: 5.

The gene calls are TRBV27 and TRBJ1-1, with D possibly matching TRBD1 (5 bases). CDR3 length: 14 amino acids. CDR1 and CDR2 from the germline V gene are MNHEY and SMNVEV (reference sequence). The V end was cut by 5 bases, the J end by 2 bases, with 12 bases between. The CDR3 bases are TGTGCCAGCAGTCAGCAGGGTGGAAACACTGAAGCTTTCTTT. Translated: CASSQQGGNTEAFF.

The gene calls are TRBV28 and TRBJ2-1, with 14 positions matching TRBD2. Germline V CDR1 and CDR2: MDHEN, SYDVKM. The CDR3 sequence is 19 residues long. V was clipped by 3 bases and J by 0 bases; unmatched bases: 7. CDR3 loop: CASSFRTSGGLGSYNEQFF. The CDR3 nucleotides are TGTGCCAGCAGTTTTAGGACTAGCGGGGGGCTCGGCTCCTACAATGAGCAGTTCTTC. The full variable domain, completed using reference TRBV28 and TRBJ2-1, is DVKVTQSSRYLVKRTGEKVFLECVQDMDHENMFWYRQDPGLGLRLIYFSYDVKMKEKGDIPEGYSVSREKKERFSLILESASTNQTSMYLCASSFRTSGGLGSYNEQFFGPGTRLTVL.

This chain connects TRBV28 to TRBJ1-2; 7 nucleotides match TRBD1. From germline, CDR1 is MDHEN and CDR2 SYDVKM. The CDR3 has 14 residues. Germline trimming cut 6 bases from V and 0 bases from J; bases unmatched to any gene: 4. The CDR3 sequence is CASSPGTANYGYTF. CDR3 coding DNA: TGTGCCAGCAGCCCGGGGACAGCTAACTATGGCTACACCTTC.

This clone was found a few times. The chain links TRBV7-9 to TRBJ2-1; 16 nucleotides agree with TRBD2. Trimming cost V 5 bases and J 7 bases; bases outside gene matches: 11. CDR3 length: 18 amino acids. From germline, CDR1 is SEHNR and CDR2 FQNEAQ (reference sequence). The CDR3 spells CASSQGLAGGSGGNEQFF. Written as DNA, the CDR3 is TGTGCCAGCAGCCAGGGACTAGCGGGGGGGTCGGGTGGTAATGAGCAGTTCTTC.

The sample holds a few counts of this clone. V and J are TRBV2 and TRBJ1-5; TRBD1 is a possible D gene (6 bases). Trimming removed 9 bases from V and 2 bases from J, with 14 bases in between. CDR1 and CDR2 from the germline V gene are SNHLY and FYNNEI. The CDR3 sequence is 14 residues long. This CDR3 is CASENRVGNQPQHF. The DNA for the CDR3 is TGTGCCAGTGAGAACAGGGTTGGCAATCAGCCCCAGCATTTT.

The chain carries TRBV7-8 and TRBJ1-1; the match to TRBD1 covers 7 bases. Germline CDR1 SGHVS, CDR2 FQNEAQ. V was clipped by 5 bases and J by 3 bases; unmatched bases: 3. The CDR3 extends over 13 amino acids. The CDR3 bases are TGTGCCAGCAGCGCAGACAGGGACACTGAAGCTTTCTTT. Amino acid sequence: CASSADRDTEAFF.

V usage is TRBV27 and J usage is TRBJ2-1, with D possibly being TRBD2 (6 bases). V was pared by 2 bases and J by 0 bases, with 8 bases between. CDR3 length equals 15 residues. In germline, CDR1 is MNHEY, CDR2 SMNVEV (reference sequence). CDR3 DNA sequence: TGTGCCAGCAGTTTACCCGGGAGCTCCTACAATGAGCAGTTCTTC. Translating it yields CASSLPGSSYNEQFF.

V and J are TRBV6-5 and TRBJ2-1; 11 bases are shared with TRBD1. Germline V gene sequence: CDR1 MNHEY, CDR2 SVGAGI. The trim removed 6 bases at V and 7 bases at J, leaving 8 bases unmatched. The length of the CDR3 is 15 residues. CDR3: CASRPGGTGGNEQFF. DNA for the CDR3: TGTGCCAGCAGACCTGGAGGGACAGGGGGAAATGAGCAGTTCTTC.

This clone was recorded a few times. The chain employs TRBV7-9 and TRBJ1-5, with 7 bases aligning to TRBD1. Germline V gene data show CDR1 as SEHNR and CDR2 as FQNEAQ (reference sequence). Unmatched junction bases numbered 10, after V lost 1 base and J lost 7 bases. The CDR3 extends over 16 amino acids. The CDR3 reads CASSLGAGPRGQPQHF. The CDR3 region has the DNA TGTGCCAGCAGCTTAGGGGCGGGGCCCAGGGGGCAGCCCCAGCATTTT. Drawing the rest from reference TRBV7-9 and TRBJ1-5, the complete variable domain is DTGVSQNPRHKITKRGQNVTFRCDPISEHNRLYWYRQTLGQGPEFLTYFQNEAQLEKSRLLSDRFSAERPKGSFSTLEIQRTEQGDSAMYLCASSLGAGPRGQPQHFGDGTRLSIL.

This clone appeared a few times. The CDR3 loop is CASSQGLGASGGYEQYF. Here the CDR3 DNA reads TGTGCCAGCAGCCAGGGTCTGGGGGCTAGCGGGGGGTACGAGCAGTACTTC. The chain combines TRBV4-2 with TRBJ2-7; 11 bases are a match to TRBD2. V shed 3 bases, J shed 4 bases, and the junction held 11 bases outside the gene matches. CDR1 is LGHNA, CDR2 YNFKEQ, per germline. The CDR3 spans 17 residues.

The chain has TRBV5-4 and TRBJ1-2; TRBD1 agrees at 8 bases. The CDR3 is made up of 15 amino acids. The germline CDR1 and CDR2 sequences are SGHNT and YYREEE (reference sequence). V trimming: 1 base; J trimming: 1 base; junction bases outside the gene matches: 3. The CDR3 coding sequence is TGTGCCAGCAGCTTGACACAGGGGGTTAACTATGGCTACACCTTC. The encoded protein is CASSLTQGVNYGYTF.

This clone has just a few counts. The chain joins TRBV27 to TRBJ2-3, with D uncertain. The V end lost 6 bases, the J end lost 0 bases, and 13 bases lay between the germline ends. Germline V gene lookup returns CDR1 MNHEY and CDR2 SMNVEV (reference sequence). The CDR3 is made up of 15 amino acids. The CDR3 loop is CASRPKPSSTDTQYF. CDR3 bases: TGTGCCAGCAGACCGAAGCCCTCTAGCACAGATACGCAGTATTTT.

The V gene is TRBV15, the J gene TRBJ2-7; 8 bases map to TRBD1. The J segment lost 1 base and the V segment lost 3 bases, leaving 5 bases of the junction unmatched. This CDR3 has 15 residues. Germline V gene data show CDR1 as LNHNV and CDR2 as YYDKDF (reference sequence). CDR3 in amino acids: CATSRGQDHSYEQYF. CDR3 in DNA: TGTGCCACCAGCAGGGGACAGGACCATTCCTACGAGCAGTACTTC.

This clone was found a few times. In nucleotides, the CDR3 is TGTGCCAGCCAGGGGACAGGGAACTATGGCTACACCTTC. This encodes CASQGTGNYGYTF. The rearrangement links TRBV28 to TRBJ1-2; 9 nucleotides match TRBD1. Germline trimming cut 8 bases from V and 2 bases from J; bases unmatched to any gene: 3. The CDR3 length is 13 residues. CDR1 is MDHEN and CDR2 is SYDVKM in the germline V gene.

Turning to this clone: In the same sample, other DNA sequences code for this CDR3. The chain uses TRBV9 and TRBJ2-1; 9 nucleotides agree with TRBD2. The CDR3 loop spans 15 amino acids. V gave up 4 bases and J gave up 6 bases; unmatched junction bases: 8. Per germline, CDR1 SGDLS and CDR2 YYNGEE. CDR3 region: CASSPRLAATNEQFF. In nucleotides, the CDR3 is TGTGCCAGCAGCCCACGACTAGCGGCTACCAATGAGCAGTTCTTC.

This chain connects TRBV27 to TRBJ2-7, with a weak D call TRBD2 (6 bases). The CDR3 is 13 residues long. The V end lost 6 bases, the J end lost 3 bases, and 12 bases lay between the germline ends. Germline CDR1 and CDR2: MNHEY and SMNVEV (reference sequence). The CDR3 nucleotides read TGTGCCAGCAGGGCCAACGGGGGCTACGAGCAGTACTTC. It translates to CASRANGGYEQYF.

The chain recombines TRBV25-1 with TRBJ2-1, with 10 bases lining up with TRBD1. The ends lost 7 bases at V and 3 bases at J; junction bases unmatched: 3. Germline V gives CDR1 MGHDK, CDR2 SYGVNS. The CDR3 spans 14 residues. CDR3 protein: CASKGTGDYNEQFF. As DNA, the CDR3 is TGTGCCAGCAAGGGGACAGGGGACTACAATGAGCAGTTCTTC.

The chain's CDR3 is CASRINFVDEKLFF. The CDR3 DNA is TGCGCCAGCAGAATAAACTTCGTGGATGAAAAACTGTTTTTT. The chain recombines TRBV5-1 with TRBJ1-4; D uncertain. Trimming shortened V by 5 bases and J by 6 bases, and 14 bases separated the two germline ends. Germline V lookup: CDR1 SGHRS, CDR2 YFSETQ. The CDR3 totals 14 residues.